A selection of T cell receptor beta chains follows, all from one sample in a study of T cell responses to AZD1222 COVID-19 vaccine. Generated by immunoSEQ multiplex PCR, the TCRdb table keeps only in-frame clones and is missing some. The sample lists 86,000 or so clones, about 88% occurring once. Sample: peripheral blood, taken 28 days after the second AZD1222 dose. Source of these receptors: an adult who received the AZD1222 COVID-19 vaccine. The conserved cysteine and the conserved F or W are not part of the CDR3 here. Clone sizes are given selectively: once, few, many, or a class where the clone is expanded.

size,J,V,CDR3
once,TRBJ2-1,TRBV6-1,ASSEVGLAADGFLAYEQF
.,TRBJ2-3,TRBV7-6,ASSHSGKADTQY
.,TRBJ1-4,TRBV4-3,ASSQGATGGFEKLF
.,TRBJ2-3,TRBV4-2,ASSQVSSGRANSDTQY
.,TRBJ2-7,TRBV21-1,ASSIERFEQY
.,TRBJ1-2,TRBV20-1,SARRGAGYT
.,TRBJ2-3,TRBV6-1,ASSEVWSQRYTQY
.,TRBJ2-1,TRBV29-1,SVPGVNWDEQF
.,TRBJ2-6,TRBV5-8,ASSLHLGANVLT
.,TRBJ1-2,TRBV10-3,AISGNARVGGYT
.,TRBJ1-3,TRBV15,ATSHRYSRGNTIY
.,TRBJ2-5,TRBV29-1,SVGKVAGASGTQY
.,TRBJ2-2,TRBV5-1,ASSLAGFGSGELF
.,TRBJ2-2,TRBV18,ASLTSGPNTGELF
.,TRBJ2-2,TRBV3-1/TRBV3-2,ASSQGEQGYDIGELF
.,TRBJ2-5,TRBV7-2,ASSPTGQATQETQY
.,TRBJ2-3,TRBV6-5,ASSFQDRRADTQY
.,TRBJ2-5,TRBV5-1,ASSITGSYQETQY
.,TRBJ1-1,TRBV2,ASMDAPGTANTEAF
.,TRBJ2-1,TRBV2,ASSANEQF
.,TRBJ1-2,TRBV23-1,ASSQSQGAVGYT
.,TRBJ2-7,TRBV2,ASSEQGNSYEQY
.,TRBJ2-2,TRBV3-1/TRBV3-2,ASSQVGARAGELF
.,TRBJ2-3,TRBV6-5,ASKELAGGTDTQY
.,TRBJ2-7,TRBV7-2,ASRRTETSRYEQY
once,TRBJ2-3,TRBV6-4,ASPKGLTDTQY
.,TRBJ1-5,TRBV6-1,ASSESWGGSNQPQH
.,TRBJ2-1,TRBV13,ASSPGQGRTYNEQF
.,TRBJ2-7,TRBV6-5,ASSYSPASHEQY
.,TRBJ2-4,TRBV27,ASSLAGENIQY
.,TRBJ2-2,TRBV7-8,ASSLSGPGELF
.,TRBJ1-6,TRBV5-4,ASSFKVLGAPLH
.,TRBJ2-1,TRBV21-1,ASSKRIPPNSLAVRYNEQF
.,TRBJ1-3,TRBV6-5,ASNPHPALGNTIY
.,TRBJ2-5,TRBV5-1,ASSLRLNLQETQY
.,TRBJ2-1,TRBV19,ASSMGGGSSYNEQF
.,TRBJ2-5,TRBV29-1,SVTQRGQETQY
.,TRBJ2-7,TRBV5-1,ASSTSPGTSGRGEQY
.,TRBJ1-5,TRBV24-1,ATSAGDLIGNQPQH
.,TRBJ2-5,TRBV6-5,ASRSTGRYQETQY
once,TRBJ1-1,TRBV5-5,ASSSTGQQNTEAF
once,TRBJ2-2,TRBV4-1,ARSRVGGVIAGELF
.,TRBJ1-3,TRBV4-2,ASSHPSTGSGNTIY
.,TRBJ2-5,TRBV2,ASRGQLQETQY
.,TRBJ2-7,TRBV28,ASSPPLRSAGLAGVHEQY
.,TRBJ2-7,TRBV21-1,ASSNGTGKVRYEQY
.,TRBJ1-6,TRBV7-8,ASSPGQGGSPLH
.,TRBJ1-2,TRBV5-4,ASSLPRGTGPANYGYT